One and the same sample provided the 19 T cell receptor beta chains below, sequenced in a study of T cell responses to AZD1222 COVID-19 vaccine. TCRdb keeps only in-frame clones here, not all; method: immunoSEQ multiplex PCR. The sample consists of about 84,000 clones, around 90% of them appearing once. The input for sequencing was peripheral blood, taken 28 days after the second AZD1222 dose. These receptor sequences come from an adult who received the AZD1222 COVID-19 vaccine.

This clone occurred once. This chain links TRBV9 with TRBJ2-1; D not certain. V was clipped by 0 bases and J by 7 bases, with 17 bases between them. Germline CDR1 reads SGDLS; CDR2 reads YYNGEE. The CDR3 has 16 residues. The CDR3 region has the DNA TGTGCCAGCAGCGTAGGGCCAGGTCCCCTGGGGAATGAGCAGTTCTTC. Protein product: CASSVGPGPLGNEQFF.

Here the CDR3 reads CASSPTLRVRDSPLHF. CDR3 in DNA: TGTGCCAGCAGCCCCACCTTGAGGGTGAGGGATTCACCCCTCCACTTT. This rearrangement joins TRBV9 to TRBJ1-6; D gene uncertain. This CDR3 is 16 amino acids long. V lost 4 bases, J lost 8 bases, and 19 bases lay in between. Germline V gene sequence: CDR1 SGDLS, CDR2 YYNGEE.

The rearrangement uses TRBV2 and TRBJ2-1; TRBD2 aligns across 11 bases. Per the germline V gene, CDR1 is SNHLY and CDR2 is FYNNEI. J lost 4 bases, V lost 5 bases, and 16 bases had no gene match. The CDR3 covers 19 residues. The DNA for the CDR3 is TGTGCCAGCAGTCCTCAGACTAGCGGGGTAGTTGGGAAATACAATGAGCAGTTCTTC. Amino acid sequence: CASSPQTSGVVGKYNEQFF.

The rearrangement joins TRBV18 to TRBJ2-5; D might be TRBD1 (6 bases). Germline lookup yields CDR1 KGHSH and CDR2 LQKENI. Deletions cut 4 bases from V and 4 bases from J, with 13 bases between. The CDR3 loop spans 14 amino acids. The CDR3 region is CASSQQGPPETQYF. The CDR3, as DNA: TGTGCCAGCTCACAACAGGGCCCTCCAGAGACCCAGTACTTC.

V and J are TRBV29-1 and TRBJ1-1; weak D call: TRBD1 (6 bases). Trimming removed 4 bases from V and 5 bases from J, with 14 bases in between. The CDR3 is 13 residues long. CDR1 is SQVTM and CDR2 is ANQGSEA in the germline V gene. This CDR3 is CSVGTGLWTEAFF. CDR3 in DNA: TGCAGCGTTGGCACAGGGCTGTGGACTGAAGCTTTCTTT.

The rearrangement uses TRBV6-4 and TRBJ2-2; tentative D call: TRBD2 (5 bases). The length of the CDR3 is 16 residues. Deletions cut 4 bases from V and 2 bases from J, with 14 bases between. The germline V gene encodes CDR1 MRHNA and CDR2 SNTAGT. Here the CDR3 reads CASSVIGVENTGELFF. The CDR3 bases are TGTGCCAGCAGTGTTATCGGGGTTGAAAACACCGGGGAGCTGTTTTTT.

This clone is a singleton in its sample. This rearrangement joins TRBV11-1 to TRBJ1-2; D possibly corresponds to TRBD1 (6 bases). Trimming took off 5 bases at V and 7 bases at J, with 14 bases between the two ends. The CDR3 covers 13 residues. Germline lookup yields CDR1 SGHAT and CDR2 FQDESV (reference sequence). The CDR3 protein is CASSGTGMGGYTF. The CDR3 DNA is TGTGCCAGCAGCGGCACAGGGATGGGTGGCTACACCTTC.

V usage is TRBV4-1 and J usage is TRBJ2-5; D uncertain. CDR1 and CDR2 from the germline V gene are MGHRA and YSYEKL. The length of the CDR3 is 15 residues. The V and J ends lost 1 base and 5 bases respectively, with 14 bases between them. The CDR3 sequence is CASSQVSRRRETQYF. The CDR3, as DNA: TGCGCCAGCAGCCAAGTAAGCAGGAGACGGGAGACCCAGTACTTC.

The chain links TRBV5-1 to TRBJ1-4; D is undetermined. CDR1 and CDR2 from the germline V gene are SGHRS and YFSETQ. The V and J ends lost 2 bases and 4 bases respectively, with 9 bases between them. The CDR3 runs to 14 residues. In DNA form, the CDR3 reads TGCGCCAGCAGCTTCGGCGGATATAATGAAAAACTGTTTTTT. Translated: CASSFGGYNEKLFF. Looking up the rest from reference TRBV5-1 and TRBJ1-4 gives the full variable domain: KAGVTQTPRYLIKTRGQQVTLSCSPISGHRSVSWYQQTPGQGLQFLFEYFSETQRNKGNFPGRFSGRQFSNSRSEMNVSTLELGDSALYLCASSFGGYNEKLFFGSGTQLSVL.

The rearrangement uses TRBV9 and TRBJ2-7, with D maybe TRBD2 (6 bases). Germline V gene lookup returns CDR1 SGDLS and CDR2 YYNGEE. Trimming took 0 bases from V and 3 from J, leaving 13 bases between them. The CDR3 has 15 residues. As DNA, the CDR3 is TGTGCCAGCAGCGTAGCCGGGGGAGAGAACTACGAGCAGTACTTC. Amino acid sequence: CASSVAGGENYEQYF.

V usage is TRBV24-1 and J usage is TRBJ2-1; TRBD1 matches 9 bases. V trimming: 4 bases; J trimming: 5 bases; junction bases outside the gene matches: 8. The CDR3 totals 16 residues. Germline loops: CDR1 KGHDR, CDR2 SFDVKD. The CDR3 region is CATSDQTGGDHNEQFF. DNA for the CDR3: TGTGCCACCAGTGACCAAACAGGGGGCGATCACAATGAGCAGTTCTTC.

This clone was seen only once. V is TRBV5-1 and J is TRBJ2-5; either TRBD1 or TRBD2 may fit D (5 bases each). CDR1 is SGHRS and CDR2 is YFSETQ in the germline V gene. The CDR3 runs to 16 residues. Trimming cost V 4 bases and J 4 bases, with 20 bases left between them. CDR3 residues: CASSPLLRFGAETQYF. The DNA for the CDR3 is TGCGCCAGCAGCCCCCTGTTGCGGTTCGGGGCAGAGACCCAGTACTTC.

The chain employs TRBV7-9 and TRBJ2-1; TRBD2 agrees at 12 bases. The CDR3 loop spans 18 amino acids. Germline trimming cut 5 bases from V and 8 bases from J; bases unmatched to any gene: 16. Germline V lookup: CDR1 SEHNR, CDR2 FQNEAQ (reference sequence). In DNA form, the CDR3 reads TGTGCCAGCAGCCTGCCCCGACGACTAGCGGGGGCATTCGATGAGCAGTTCTTC. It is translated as CASSLPRRLAGAFDEQFF.

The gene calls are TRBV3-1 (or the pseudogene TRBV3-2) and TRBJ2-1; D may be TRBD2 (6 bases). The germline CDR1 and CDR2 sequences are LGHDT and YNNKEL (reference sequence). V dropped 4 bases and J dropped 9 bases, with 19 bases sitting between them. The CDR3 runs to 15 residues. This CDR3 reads CASSRPGSGTGEQFF. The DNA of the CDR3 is TGTGCCAGCAGCCGCCCAGGCTCCGGGACTGGTGAGCAGTTCTTC.

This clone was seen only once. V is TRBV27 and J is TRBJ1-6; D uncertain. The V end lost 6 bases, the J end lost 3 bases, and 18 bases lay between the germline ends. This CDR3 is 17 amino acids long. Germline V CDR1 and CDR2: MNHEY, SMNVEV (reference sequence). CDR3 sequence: CASSPKVNWLYNSPLHF. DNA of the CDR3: TGTGCCAGCAGCCCTAAAGTAAATTGGCTCTATAATTCACCCCTCCACTTT.

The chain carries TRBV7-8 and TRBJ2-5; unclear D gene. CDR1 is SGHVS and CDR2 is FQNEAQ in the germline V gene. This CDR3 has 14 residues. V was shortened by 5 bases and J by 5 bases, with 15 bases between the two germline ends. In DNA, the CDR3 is TGTGCCAGCAGCCCGTCACCCGTTCGTGAGACCCAGTACTTC. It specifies CASSPSPVRETQYF.

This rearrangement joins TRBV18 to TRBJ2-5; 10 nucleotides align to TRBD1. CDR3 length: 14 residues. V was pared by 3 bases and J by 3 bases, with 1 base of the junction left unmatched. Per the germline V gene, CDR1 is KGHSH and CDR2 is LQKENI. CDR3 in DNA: TGTGCCAGCTCACCCGGGACAGGGGAAGAGACCCAGTACTTC. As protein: CASSPGTGEETQYF.

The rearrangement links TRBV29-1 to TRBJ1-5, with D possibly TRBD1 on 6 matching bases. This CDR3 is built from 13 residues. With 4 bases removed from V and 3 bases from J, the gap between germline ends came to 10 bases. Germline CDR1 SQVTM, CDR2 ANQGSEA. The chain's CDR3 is CSVVGQFNQPQHF. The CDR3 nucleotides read TGCAGCGTTGTGGGACAATTCAATCAGCCCCAGCATTTT.

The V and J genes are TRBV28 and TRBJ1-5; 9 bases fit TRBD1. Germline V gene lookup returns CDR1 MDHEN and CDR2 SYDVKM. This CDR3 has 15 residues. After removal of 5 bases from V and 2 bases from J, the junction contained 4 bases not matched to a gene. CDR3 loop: CASSRDRARNQPQHF. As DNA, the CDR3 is TGTGCCAGCAGTCGGGACAGGGCCCGCAATCAGCCCCAGCATTTT.